This entry lists 30 T cell receptor beta chains sequenced from one sample in a study of beta chain features in type 1 diabetes. Expressed TCRB transcripts were sequenced because the entire RNA isolate underwent reverse transcription. TCRdb's copy holds only in-frame clones and misses some; the assay was immunoSEQ multiplex PCR. The repertoire holds 900,000 or so clones, with 15% to 20% as singletons. The sequenced sample was naive CD4+ T cells from blood. The receptor set was obtained from a woman aged 18-29 years in good health.

V usage is TRBV2 and J usage is TRBJ2-7; 8 bases are a match to TRBD2. Germline assignment: CDR1 SNHLY and CDR2 FYNNEI. The V segment lost 8 bases and the J segment 4 bases; nucleotides outside the gene matches: 7. This CDR3 has 13 amino acids. As DNA, the CDR3 is TGTGCCAGCGGTAAGGTAGCGGGGTACGAGCAGTACTTC. This translates into CASGKVAGYEQYF. Filled out from reference TRBV2 and TRBJ2-7, the complete variable domain reads EPEVTQTPSHQVTQMGQEVILRCVPISNHLYFYWYRQILGQKVEFLVSFYNNEISEKSEIFDDQFSVERPDGSNFTLKIRSTKLEDSAMYFCASGKVAGYEQYFGPGTRLTVT.

The chain recombines TRBV18 with TRBJ2-5, with 9 bases identical to TRBD1. CDR3 size: 15 residues. Germline V gene data show CDR1 as KGHSH and CDR2 as LQKENI. With V trimmed by 3 bases and J by 4 bases, 6 bases remained unmatched. CDR3 amino acids: CASSPRQGVGETQYF. CDR3 DNA sequence: TGTGCCAGCTCACCGCGACAGGGGGTAGGAGAGACCCAGTACTTC.

The CDR3 region is CASSNYPLNNYGYTF. The CDR3 bases are TGTGCCAGCAGCAATTACCCCTTAAATAACTATGGCTACACCTTC. The chain combines TRBV27 with TRBJ1-2; D ambiguous. The length of the CDR3 is 15 residues. Germline V gene sequence: CDR1 MNHEY, CDR2 SMNVEV (reference sequence). Trimming left V 6 bases short and J 1 base short, with 15 bases between.

This clone showed up just a few times. This chain joins TRBV28 and TRBJ1-1, with 11 positions matching TRBD1. The CDR3 runs 14 residues. CDR1 is MDHEN and CDR2 is SYDVKM in the germline V gene. J lost 7 bases, V lost 7 bases, and 8 bases had no gene match. In DNA, the CDR3 is TGTGCCAGCAAAACAGCCGGGACAGGGGGTGAAGCTTTCTTT. As protein: CASKTAGTGGEAFF.

V is TRBV10-3 and J is TRBJ2-5; D may be TRBD1 (6 bases). The CDR3 has 13 residues. Trimming pared 4 bases from V and 1 base from J, leaving 7 bases between. Germline loops: CDR1 ENHRY, CDR2 SYGVKD. CDR3 protein: CAISGQVQETQYF. The CDR3 region has the DNA TGTGCCATCAGTGGACAGGTCCAAGAGACCCAGTACTTC.

This clone has a handful of counts. The rearrangement uses TRBV27 and TRBJ2-1, with D unresolved. CDR1 and CDR2 from the germline V gene are MNHEY and SMNVEV (reference sequence). This CDR3 comprises 14 residues. V shed 5 bases and J shed 2 bases, with 10 bases lying between them. CDR3 nucleotides: TGTGCCAGCAGTCGGATTGGACCCTACAATGAGCAGTTCTTC. It yields the protein CASSRIGPYNEQFF.

The V gene is TRBV7-2, the J gene TRBJ2-7, with a weak D call TRBD2 (5 bases). Germline V gives CDR1 SGHTA, CDR2 FQGNSA. Trimming took 3 bases from V and 7 from J, leaving 16 bases between them. The CDR3 has 14 amino acids. The CDR3: CASSLELTRGEQYF. The CDR3 DNA reads TGTGCCAGCAGCTTGGAACTTACTAGAGGAGAGCAGTACTTC.

This clone was seen only a few times. The chain recombines TRBV28 with TRBJ2-1, with 7 bases fitting TRBD2. There are 16 residues in the CDR3. CDR1 MDHEN and CDR2 SYDVKM come from the germline V gene. Trimming took 5 bases from V and 10 from J; bases not matched to a gene: 17. The CDR3 bases are TGTGCCAGCAGTACGAGACGTTGGACTAGTGGCATGGAGCAGTTCTTC. Protein: CASSTRRWTSGMEQFF.

This clone was seen repeatedly, ten times or more. The gene calls are TRBV7-9 and TRBJ1-1; 8 bases align to TRBD1. This CDR3 is built from 14 residues. CDR1 SEHNR and CDR2 FQNEAQ come from the germline V gene (reference sequence). J lost 1 base, V lost 5 bases, and 3 bases had no gene match. CDR3 amino acids: CASSRDRKNTEAFF. Written as DNA, the CDR3 is TGTGCCAGCAGCAGGGACAGGAAGAACACTGAAGCTTTCTTT.

This clone was recorded a few times. The V and J genes are TRBV18 and TRBJ1-3; no reliable D call. The V end was cut by 0 bases, the J end by 4 bases, with 19 bases between. Per the germline V gene, CDR1 is KGHSH and CDR2 is LQKENI. The CDR3 totals 18 residues. The CDR3 DNA reads as TGTGCCAGCTCACCACCGCGATTAGGCGGCCTGTCCGGAAACACCATATATTTT. Protein: CASSPPRLGGLSGNTIYF. Variable domain in full (rest from reference TRBV18 and TRBJ1-3): NAGVMQNPRHLVRRRGQEARLRCSPMKGHSHVYWYRQLPEEGLKFMVYLQKENIIDESGMPKERFSAEFPKEGPSILRIQQVVRGDSAAYFCASSPPRLGGLSGNTIYFGEGSWLTVV.

A few counts support this clone. The rearrangement uses TRBV21-1 and TRBJ2-5; the DNA was not used to check the table's D call, TRBD2. TRBV21-1 is a documented pseudogene. This CDR3 region has 15 residues. The CDR3, as DNA: TGTGCCAGCAGCAAAGGAGGGCGGCTGAAAGAGACCCAGTACTTC. This translates into CASSKGGRLKETQYF.

To note about this clone: Other DNA sequences within the sample encode an identical CDR3. The chain combines TRBV5-1 with TRBJ2-2; D is ambiguous. Germline-derived CDR1 and CDR2 are SGHRS and YFSETQ. The CDR3 is 13 amino acids. The V end lost 0 bases, the J end lost 4 bases, and 4 bases lay between the germline ends. CDR3 sequence reads: CASSLVPTGELFF. CDR3 DNA sequence: TGCGCCAGCAGCTTGGTCCCCACCGGGGAGCTGTTTTTT. Using reference TRBV5-1 and TRBJ2-2 for the parts outside the CDR3, the full variable domain is KAGVTQTPRYLIKTRGQQVTLSCSPISGHRSVSWYQQTPGQGLQFLFEYFSETQRNKGNFPGRFSGRQFSNSRSEMNVSTLELGDSALYLCASSLVPTGELFFGEGSRLTVL.

A few counts support this clone. This chain uses TRBV27 with TRBJ2-7; 7 nucleotides agree with TRBD1. Germline V CDR1 and CDR2: MNHEY, SMNVEV (reference sequence). V lost 3 bases to trimming and J lost 2 bases; unmatched junction nucleotides: 7. The CDR3 length is 15 residues. DNA for the CDR3: TGTGCCAGCAGTTTTGTTGGCAGGGGGACCTACGAGCAGTACTTC. It codes for CASSFVGRGTYEQYF.

Only a few counts were recorded for this clone. The V and J genes are TRBV27 and TRBJ2-1; 8 positions agree with TRBD2. The CDR3 sequence is 16 residues long. The V segment lost 3 bases and the J segment 8 bases; nucleotides outside the gene matches: 12. Germline-derived CDR1 and CDR2 are MNHEY and SMNVEV (reference sequence). The CDR3 loop reads CASSFRGSSGKYEQFF. The CDR3 DNA reads as TGTGCCAGCAGTTTTCGAGGTAGTAGCGGGAAGTATGAGCAGTTCTTC.

This chain joins TRBV5-1 and TRBJ2-1, with 8 positions matching TRBD1. CDR1 and CDR2 from the germline V gene are SGHRS and YFSETQ. The length of the CDR3 is 17 residues. V was clipped by 3 bases and J by 1 base; unmatched bases: 9. The CDR3 nucleotides are TGCGCCAGCAGCTCACCCAAGGGACAGGCATCCTACAATGAGCAGTTCTTC. It yields the protein CASSSPKGQASYNEQFF.

In this sample, this clone turned up a few times. This sequence joins TRBV7-2 and TRBJ2-7; no firm D call. Trimming took 5 bases from V and 1 from J, leaving 9 bases between them. The CDR3 loop spans 13 amino acids. The V gene's germline CDR1 is SGHTA and CDR2 FQGNSA. This CDR3 reads CASSRARSYEQYF. The CDR3 nucleotides read TGTGCCAGCAGCCGAGCTAGATCCTACGAGCAGTACTTC.

In this sample, this clone turned up a few times. The rearrangement joins TRBV25-1 to TRBJ2-1; TRBD1 is a possible D gene (5 bases). Trimming stripped 4 bases from V and 4 bases from J, with 8 bases between. Looked up from germline, CDR1 is MGHDK and CDR2 is SYGVNS. The CDR3 runs 13 residues. The CDR3 DNA is TGTGCCAGCAGTGGGACACAATACAATGAGCAGTTCTTC. Its translation: CASSGTQYNEQFF. Full variable domain (remainder filled in from reference TRBV25-1 and TRBJ2-1): EADIYQTPRYLVIGTGKKITLECSQTMGHDKMYWYQQDPGMELHLIHYSYGVNSTEKGDLSSESTVSRIRTEHFPLTLESARPSHTSQYLCASSGTQYNEQFFGPGTRLTVL.

The V and J genes are TRBV2 and TRBJ1-5; D unresolved. CDR1 is SNHLY and CDR2 is FYNNEI in the germline V gene. V lost 6 bases, J lost 2 bases, and 8 bases lay in between. There are 13 residues in the CDR3. The chain's CDR3 is CASRRSGNQPQHF. The CDR3 nucleotides are TGTGCCAGCAGACGAAGCGGCAATCAGCCCCAGCATTTT.

The chain has TRBV7-2 and TRBJ2-1; 7 bases map to TRBD2. CDR1 and CDR2 (germline): SGHTA, FQGNSA. The CDR3 consists of 15 residues. The V and J ends lost 1 base and 7 bases, in that order; junction bases with no gene match: 7. This CDR3 is CASSLGGLAENEQFF. In DNA form, the CDR3 reads TGTGCCAGCAGCTTAGGTGGGCTAGCGGAAAATGAGCAGTTCTTC.

The chain is built from TRBV14 and TRBJ2-1; D is tentatively TRBD1 or TRBD2 (5 bases each). The CDR3 length is 18 residues. V lost 4 bases and J 0 bases, leaving 19 bases between the germline ends. Germline CDR1 SGHDN, CDR2 FVKESK. CDR3 DNA: TGTGCCAGCAGCCCGGGGCGGGTTTCGGGGCGCTCCTACAATGAGCAGTTCTTC. Translating it yields CASSPGRVSGRSYNEQFF.

The table lists this clone with a few counts. This rearrangement joins TRBV14 to TRBJ2-3; no definite D call. The CDR3 sequence is 11 residues long. Trimming left V 3 bases short and J 9 bases short, with 7 bases between. Germline V gene lookup returns CDR1 SGHDN and CDR2 FVKESK. The DNA of the CDR3 is TGTGCCAGCAGCCAGGGGAAGACGCAGTATTTT. Encoded protein: CASSQGKTQYF.

The chain employs TRBV19 and TRBJ2-4; 15 bases agree with TRBD2. V trimming: 6 bases; J trimming: 6 bases; junction bases outside the gene matches: 6. This CDR3 contains 16 residues. Looked up from germline, CDR1 is LNHDA and CDR2 is SQIVND (reference sequence). The CDR3 DNA reads TGTGCCAGTAGGCATTTGGGACTAGCGGGGGGAAACATTCAGTACTTC. It encodes CASRHLGLAGGNIQYF.

The gene calls are TRBV27 and TRBJ2-1; 10 nucleotides match TRBD2. V shed 5 bases and J 4 bases; nucleotides not matched to a gene: 5. Germline lookup yields CDR1 MNHEY and CDR2 SMNVEV (reference sequence). The CDR3 runs to 15 residues. The CDR3 loop is CASSILAGAYNEQFF. DNA of the CDR3: TGTGCCAGCAGTATTCTAGCGGGAGCTTACAATGAGCAGTTCTTC.

The chain employs TRBV6-5 and TRBJ1-3; TRBD1 matches 7 bases. The germline V gene has CDR1 MNHEY and CDR2 SVGAGI. CDR3 size: 14 residues. Losses at the gene ends were 6 bases for V and 2 bases for J; bases not matched to a gene: 4. The CDR3 DNA sequence: TGTGCCAGCAGCAGGGGGACAGCTGGAAACACCATATATTTT. It encodes CASSRGTAGNTIYF.

The chain uses TRBV19 and TRBJ2-7, with 8 bases matching TRBD1. The ends lost 3 bases at V and 0 bases at J; junction bases unmatched: 10. This CDR3 has 17 amino acids. CDR1 and CDR2 from the germline V gene are LNHDA and SQIVND (reference sequence). CDR3 nucleotides: TGTGCCAGTAGTATGGACCGGACAGGGCGGAACTCCTACGAGCAGTACTTC. Residues: CASSMDRTGRNSYEQYF.

This clone showed up just a few times. The chain uses TRBV15 and TRBJ1-1, with TRBD1 matching over 8 bases. Germline-derived CDR1 and CDR2 are LNHNV and YYDKDF (reference sequence). Trimming removed 4 bases from V and 9 bases from J; junction bases left unmatched: 4. The CDR3 runs 12 residues. CDR3 protein: CATSTRTGKAFF. For the CDR3, the DNA is TGTGCCACCAGCACCAGGACAGGGAAAGCTTTCTTT. Variable domain in full (rest from reference TRBV15 and TRBJ1-1): DAMVIQNPRYQVTQFGKPVTLSCSQTLNHNVMYWYQQKSSQAPKLLFHYYDKDFNNEADTPDNFQSRRPNTSFCFLDIRSPGLGDTAMYLCATSTRTGKAFFGQGTRLTVV.

The rearrangement uses TRBV4-3 and TRBJ2-7; D is undetermined. This CDR3 is 15 amino acids long. Germline V gene sequence: CDR1 LGHNA, CDR2 YSLEER. V dropped 0 bases and J dropped 2 bases, with 11 bases sitting between them. CDR3 in amino acids: CASSQDPRQAYEQYF. The CDR3 nucleotides read TGCGCCAGCAGCCAAGATCCCCGGCAAGCCTACGAGCAGTACTTC.

V and J are TRBV6-5 and TRBJ1-2, with 7 positions matching TRBD1. The ends lost 5 bases at V and 5 bases at J; junction bases unmatched: 8. CDR3 length: 14 residues. Germline V gene sequence: CDR1 MNHEY, CDR2 SVGAGI. CDR3 nucleotides: TGTGCCAGCAGTCCCGGGACAGTATTTTATGGCTACACCTTC. This codes for CASSPGTVFYGYTF.

This clone has more than one count but fewer than ten. The chain has TRBV7-2 and TRBJ2-5, with a weak D call TRBD1 (6 bases). The germline V gene has CDR1 SGHTA and CDR2 FQGNSA. With 5 bases removed from V and 3 bases from J, the gap between germline ends came to 13 bases. CDR3 length: 14 amino acids. CDR3 DNA sequence: TGTGCCAGCAGCCCCAGAACAGGGAAAGAGACCCAGTACTTC. The encoded protein is CASSPRTGKETQYF.

The V call is TRBV9, the J call TRBJ2-2; a weak D match, TRBD2 (6 bases). CDR3 length: 15 residues. Germline loops: CDR1 SGDLS, CDR2 YYNGEE. V gave up 0 bases and J gave up 7 bases, with 13 bases separating them. CDR3 DNA: TGTGCCAGCAGCGTAGTTGGTCGGGAGAACGGGGAGCTGTTTTTT. This translates into CASSVVGRENGELFF.